These 9 T cell receptor beta chains were all obtained from the same sample, sequenced in a study of T cell responses to AZD1222 COVID-19 vaccine. Here immunoSEQ multiplex PCR was the method, and the copy in TCRdb shows in-frame clones only, minus some. This sample has 95,000 or so clones, with over 85% found just once. The source material was peripheral blood, sampled on day 0 of MenACWY control vaccination. The source is an adult in good health.

V is TRBV30 and J is TRBJ2-7; perhaps TRBD2 as D (6 bases). In germline, CDR1 is GTSNPN, CDR2 SVGIG (reference sequence). The CDR3 spans 14 residues. The V gene lost 2 bases and the J gene lost 5 bases, with 16 bases spanning the gap. CDR3 protein: CAWSLAGRSNEQYF. DNA of the CDR3: TGTGCCTGGAGTCTGGCGGGACGGTCGAACGAGCAGTACTTC.

The chain carries TRBV11-2 and TRBJ1-1, with no clear D. The ends were cut back, 4 bases at V and 3 bases at J, with 9 bases in the middle. The CDR3 covers 13 residues. CDR1 is SGHAT, CDR2 FQNNGV, per germline. As DNA, the CDR3 is TGTGCCAGCAGCTACACAAGGGACACTGAAGCTTTCTTT. The encoded protein is CASSYTRDTEAFF.

The rearrangement links TRBV7-9 to TRBJ2-7; D is possibly TRBD1 (6 bases). Germline CDR1 reads SEHNR; CDR2 reads FQNEAQ (reference sequence). The CDR3 sequence is 14 residues long. Deletions cut 1 base from V and 2 bases from J, with 9 bases between. CDR3 residues: CASSLGPGAYEQYF. The CDR3 DNA follows: TGTGCCAGCAGCTTAGGGCCAGGGGCCTACGAGCAGTACTTC.

The genes are TRBV24-1 and TRBJ2-2, with 12 bases aligning to TRBD1. The germline V gene encodes CDR1 KGHDR and CDR2 SFDVKD. J lost 2 bases, V lost 5 bases, and 11 bases had no gene match. The CDR3 is made up of 19 amino acids. The CDR3 is CATSASWGQGAGNTGELFF. The DNA of the CDR3 is TGTGCCACCAGTGCTTCCTGGGGACAGGGGGCCGGAAACACCGGGGAGCTGTTTTTT.

This clone occurred a few times. The chain joins TRBV6-2 or TRBV6-3 to TRBJ2-2, with 11 bases lining up with TRBD2. Germline assignment: CDR1 MNHEY and CDR2 SVGEGT. V gave up 2 bases and J gave up 5 bases; unmatched junction bases: 10. The CDR3 runs to 18 residues. Here the CDR3 reads CASSYDIGTSGQTGELFF. CDR3 in DNA: TGTGCCAGCAGTTACGATATCGGGACTAGCGGACAAACCGGGGAGCTGTTTTTT.

CDR3 sequence (DNA): TGTGCCAGCAGCAATTTGGCCGGGACAAACTCTGGAAACACCATATATTTT. Protein product: CASSNLAGTNSGNTIYF. V and J are TRBV5-5 and TRBJ1-3; possibly TRBD1 for D (6 bases). Germline V gene lookup returns CDR1 SGHKS and CDR2 YYEKEE (reference sequence). CDR3 length equals 17 residues. Trimming left V 4 bases short and J 0 bases short, with 17 bases between.

This clone was detected only once. CDR3 sequence reads: CAINGGDTEAFF. CDR3 in DNA: TGTGCCATCAACGGGGGGGACACTGAAGCTTTCTTT. The chain uses TRBV10-3 and TRBJ1-1; a possible D gene is TRBD1 (5 bases). CDR1 and CDR2 (germline): ENHRY, SYGVKD. V was pared by 7 bases and J by 3 bases, with 9 bases between. This CDR3 spans 12 amino acids.

The chain recombines TRBV7-9 with TRBJ1-1; 7 nucleotides align to TRBD1. The V and J ends lost 4 bases and 4 bases, in that order; junction bases with no gene match: 6. The germline V gene encodes CDR1 SEHNR and CDR2 FQNEAQ (reference sequence). The CDR3 extends over 14 amino acids. The chain's CDR3 is CASSSVDRSTEAFF. In DNA form, the CDR3 reads TGTGCCAGCAGCTCCGTGGACAGGTCCACTGAAGCTTTCTTT.

The chain combines TRBV6-1 with TRBJ1-1; 9 nucleotides match TRBD1. Germline V gene sequence: CDR1 MNHNS, CDR2 SASEGT. The junction had 5 bases not matched to a gene; V was cut back by 7 bases and J by 2 bases. The CDR3 loop spans 14 amino acids. CDR3 sequence: CASTLDRGNTEAFF. The CDR3 coding sequence is TGTGCCAGCACTCTGGACAGGGGAAACACTGAAGCTTTCTTT.